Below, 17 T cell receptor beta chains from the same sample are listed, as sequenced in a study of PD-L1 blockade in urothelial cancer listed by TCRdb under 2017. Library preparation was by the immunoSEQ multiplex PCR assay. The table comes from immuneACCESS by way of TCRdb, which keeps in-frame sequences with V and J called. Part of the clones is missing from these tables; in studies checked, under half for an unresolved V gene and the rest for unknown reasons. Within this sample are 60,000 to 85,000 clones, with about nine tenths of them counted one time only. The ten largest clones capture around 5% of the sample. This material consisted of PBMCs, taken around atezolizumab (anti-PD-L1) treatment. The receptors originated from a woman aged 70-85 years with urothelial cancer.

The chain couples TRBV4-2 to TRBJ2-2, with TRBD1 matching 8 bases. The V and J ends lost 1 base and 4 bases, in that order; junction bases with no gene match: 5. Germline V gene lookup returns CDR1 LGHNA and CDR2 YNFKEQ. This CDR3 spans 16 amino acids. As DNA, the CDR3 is TGTGCCAGCAGCCAAGGTACAGGGGGTATCACCGGGGAGCTGTTTTTT. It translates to CASSQGTGGITGELFF.

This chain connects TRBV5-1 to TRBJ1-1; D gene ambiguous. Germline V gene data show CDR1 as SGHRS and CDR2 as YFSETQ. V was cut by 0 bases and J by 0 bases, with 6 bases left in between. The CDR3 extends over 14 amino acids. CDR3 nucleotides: TGCGCCAGCAGCTTGGACACCTTGAACACTGAAGCTTTCTTT. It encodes CASSLDTLNTEAFF.

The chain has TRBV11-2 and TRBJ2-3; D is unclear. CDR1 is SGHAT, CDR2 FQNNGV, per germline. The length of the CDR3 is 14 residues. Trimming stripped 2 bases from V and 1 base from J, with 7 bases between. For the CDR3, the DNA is TGTGCCAGCAGCTTAACAGTTCGCACAGATACGCAGTATTTT. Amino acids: CASSLTVRTDTQYF.

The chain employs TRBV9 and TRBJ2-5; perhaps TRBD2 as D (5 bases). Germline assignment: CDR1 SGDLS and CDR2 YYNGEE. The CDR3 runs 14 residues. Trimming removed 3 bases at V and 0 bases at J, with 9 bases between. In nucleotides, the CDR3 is TGTGCCAGCAGCGAGTCGGGGTACCAAGAGACCCAGTACTTC. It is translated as CASSESGYQETQYF.

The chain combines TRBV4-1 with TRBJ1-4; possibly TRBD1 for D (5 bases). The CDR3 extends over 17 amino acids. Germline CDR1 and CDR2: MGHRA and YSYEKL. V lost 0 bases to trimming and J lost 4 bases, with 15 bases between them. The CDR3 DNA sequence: TGCGCCAGCAGCCAAGATGCTGGCAGGGCGGATAATGAAAAACTGTTTTTT. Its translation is CASSQDAGRADNEKLFF.

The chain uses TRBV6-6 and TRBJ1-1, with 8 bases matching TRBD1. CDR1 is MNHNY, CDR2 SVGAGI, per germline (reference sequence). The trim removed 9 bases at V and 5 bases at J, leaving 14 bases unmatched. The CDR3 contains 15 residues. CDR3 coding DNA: TGTGCCAGTACCGGGACCGGACAGGGTTGGACTGAAGCTTTCTTT. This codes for CASTGTGQGWTEAFF.

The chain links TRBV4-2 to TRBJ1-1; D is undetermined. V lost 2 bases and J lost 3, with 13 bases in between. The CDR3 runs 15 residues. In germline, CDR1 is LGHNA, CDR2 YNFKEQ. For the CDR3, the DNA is TGTGCCAGCAGCCAACCCGAAGCCTACTACACTGAAGCTTTCTTT. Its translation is CASSQPEAYYTEAFF.

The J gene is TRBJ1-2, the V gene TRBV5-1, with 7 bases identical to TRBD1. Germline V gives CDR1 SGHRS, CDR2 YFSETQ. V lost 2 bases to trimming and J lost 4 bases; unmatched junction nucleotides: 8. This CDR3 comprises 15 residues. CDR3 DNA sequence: TGCGCCAGCAGCTTTTCTCCGGGACAGACCTATGGCTACACCTTC. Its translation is CASSFSPGQTYGYTF.

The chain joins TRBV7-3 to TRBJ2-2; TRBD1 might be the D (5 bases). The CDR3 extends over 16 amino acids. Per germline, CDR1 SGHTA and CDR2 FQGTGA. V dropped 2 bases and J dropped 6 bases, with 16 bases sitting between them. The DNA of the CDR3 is TGTGCCAGCAGCTTACTTCCGCAGGGAAATGCCGGGGAGCTGTTTTTT. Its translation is CASSLLPQGNAGELFF.

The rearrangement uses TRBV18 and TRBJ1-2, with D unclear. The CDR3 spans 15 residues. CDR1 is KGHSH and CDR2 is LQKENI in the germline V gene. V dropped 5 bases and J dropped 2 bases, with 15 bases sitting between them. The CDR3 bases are TGTGCCAGCTCATCGCGACACGGAACAAACTATGGCTACACCTTC. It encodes CASSSRHGTNYGYTF.

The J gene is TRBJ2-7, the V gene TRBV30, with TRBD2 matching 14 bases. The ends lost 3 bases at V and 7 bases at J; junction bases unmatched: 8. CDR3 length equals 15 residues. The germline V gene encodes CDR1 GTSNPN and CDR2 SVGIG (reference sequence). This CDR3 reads CAWRKGLAGGGEQYF. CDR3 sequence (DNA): TGTGCCTGGAGGAAAGGACTAGCGGGAGGTGGGGAGCAGTACTTC.

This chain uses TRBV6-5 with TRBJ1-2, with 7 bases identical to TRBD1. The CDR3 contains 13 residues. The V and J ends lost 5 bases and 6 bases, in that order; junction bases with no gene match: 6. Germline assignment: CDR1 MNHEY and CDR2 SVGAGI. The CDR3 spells CASSPQGTHGYTF. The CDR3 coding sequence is TGTGCCAGCAGTCCACAGGGGACCCATGGCTACACCTTC.

The CDR3 protein is CASSRGQTYGYTF. CDR3 bases: TGTGCCAGCAGCCGGGGACAGACCTATGGCTACACCTTC. The rearrangement joins TRBV5-5 to TRBJ1-2; 7 positions match TRBD1. Germline V gene data show CDR1 as SGHKS and CDR2 as YYEKEE (reference sequence). V shed 4 bases and J 4 bases; nucleotides not matched to a gene: 4. CDR3 length: 13 residues.

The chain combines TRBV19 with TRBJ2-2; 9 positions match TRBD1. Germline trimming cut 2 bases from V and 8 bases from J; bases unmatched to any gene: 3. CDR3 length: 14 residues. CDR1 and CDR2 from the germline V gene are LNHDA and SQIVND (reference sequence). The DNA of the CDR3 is TGTGCCAGTAGTATACGACAGGGGGAAGGGGAGCTGTTTTTT. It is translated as CASSIRQGEGELFF. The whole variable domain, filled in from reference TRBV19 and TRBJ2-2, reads DGGITQSPKYLFRKEGQNVTLSCEQNLNHDAMYWYRQDPGQGLRLIYYSQIVNDFQKGDIAEGYSVSREKKESFPLTVTSAQKNPTAFYLCASSIRQGEGELFFGEGSRLTVL.

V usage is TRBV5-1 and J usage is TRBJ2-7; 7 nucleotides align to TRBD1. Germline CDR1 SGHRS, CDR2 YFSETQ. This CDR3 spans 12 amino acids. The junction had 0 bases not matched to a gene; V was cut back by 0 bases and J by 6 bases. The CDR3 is CASSLDRGEQYF. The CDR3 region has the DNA TGCGCCAGCAGCTTGGACAGGGGCGAGCAGTACTTC.

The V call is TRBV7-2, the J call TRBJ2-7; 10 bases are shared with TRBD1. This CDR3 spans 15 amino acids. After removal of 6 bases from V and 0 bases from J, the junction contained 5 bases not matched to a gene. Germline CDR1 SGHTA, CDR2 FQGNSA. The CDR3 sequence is CASSLGQGTSYEQYF. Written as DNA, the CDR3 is TGTGCCAGCAGTTTGGGACAGGGGACCTCCTACGAGCAGTACTTC.

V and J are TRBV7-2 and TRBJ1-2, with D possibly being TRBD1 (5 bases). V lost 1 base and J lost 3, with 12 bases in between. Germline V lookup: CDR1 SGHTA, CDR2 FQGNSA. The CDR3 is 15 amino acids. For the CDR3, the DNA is TGTGCCAGCAGCTTAGTGGGGCTAGGGGACTATGGCTACACCTTC. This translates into CASSLVGLGDYGYTF.